The entry that follows covers one TCR beta chain sequence. The antigen remains unidentified. These data are taken from a study of cytomegalovirus exposure and HLA in healthy donors. Study context: Assignment to the Caucasian-associated ancestry cluster applied to about 80% of the approximately 380 genotyped donors.

The study, taken as a whole, reports: The study carried out a later analysis of TCR beta sequences. It associated about 15,000 of them with specific HLA alleles at a false discovery rate of 0.05. Beyond CMV serostatus, there was no information to go on about immune exposure.

Germline loops: CDR1 LGHNA, CDR2 YSLEER. Trimming cost V 0 bases and J 3 bases, with 9 bases left between them. This CDR3 has 16 residues. PCR employed 60 Vbeta and 13 Jbeta primers. Clones were sequenced by immunoSEQ multiplex PCR, and TCRdb holds only the in-frame ones, with some missing. Of approximately 120,000 clones detected, roughly 74% appear once; the ten largest clones hold about 4%. This clonotype was obtained from a woman in her forties or fifties in good health and CMV-seropositive. The V and J genes are TRBV4-3 and TRBJ1-6; maybe TRBD1 (5 bases). Material: PBMCs. The CDR3 protein is CASSQEVGVYNSPLHF. CDR3 DNA: TGCGCCAGCAGCCAAGAAGTAGGGGTCTATAATTCACCCCTCCACTTT.